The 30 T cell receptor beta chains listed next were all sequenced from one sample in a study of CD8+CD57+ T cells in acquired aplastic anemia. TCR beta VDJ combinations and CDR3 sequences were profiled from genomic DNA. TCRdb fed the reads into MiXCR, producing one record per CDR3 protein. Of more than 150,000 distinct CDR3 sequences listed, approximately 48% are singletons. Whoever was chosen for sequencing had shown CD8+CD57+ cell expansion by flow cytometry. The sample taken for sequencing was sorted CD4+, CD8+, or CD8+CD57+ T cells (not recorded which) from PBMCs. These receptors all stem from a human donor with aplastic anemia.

The CDR3 sequence is CASSEAEGVDEQYF. CDR3 coding DNA: TGTGCCAGCAGTGAAGCTGAAGGGGTGGACGAGCAGTACTTC. This chain uses TRBV6-1 with TRBJ2-7, with D maybe TRBD1 (5 bases). Germline V gives CDR1 MNHNS, CDR2 SASEGT. V lost 0 bases and J lost 5, with 11 bases in between. This CDR3 region has 14 residues.

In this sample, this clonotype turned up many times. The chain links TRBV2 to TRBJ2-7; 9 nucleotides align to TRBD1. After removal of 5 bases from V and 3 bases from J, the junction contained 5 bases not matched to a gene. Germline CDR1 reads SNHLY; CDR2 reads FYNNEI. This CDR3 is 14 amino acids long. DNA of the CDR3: TGTGCCAGCAGTTCCGGGACAGGGAGCTACGAGCAGTACTTC. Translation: CASSSGTGSYEQYF.

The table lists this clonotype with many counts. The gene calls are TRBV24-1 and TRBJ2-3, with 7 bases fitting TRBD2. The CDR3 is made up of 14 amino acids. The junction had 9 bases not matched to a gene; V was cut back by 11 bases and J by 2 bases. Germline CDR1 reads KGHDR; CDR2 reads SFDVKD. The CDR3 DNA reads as TGTGCCATTGCGGACGGGGGGTACACAGATACGCAGTATTTT. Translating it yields CAIADGGYTDTQYF.

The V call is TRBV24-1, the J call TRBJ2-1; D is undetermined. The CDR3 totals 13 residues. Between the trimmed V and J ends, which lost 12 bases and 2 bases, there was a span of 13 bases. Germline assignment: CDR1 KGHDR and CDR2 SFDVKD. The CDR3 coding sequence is TGTGCCGCGAGTCTGATGGCCTACAATGAGCAGTTCTTC. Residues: CAASLMAYNEQFF.

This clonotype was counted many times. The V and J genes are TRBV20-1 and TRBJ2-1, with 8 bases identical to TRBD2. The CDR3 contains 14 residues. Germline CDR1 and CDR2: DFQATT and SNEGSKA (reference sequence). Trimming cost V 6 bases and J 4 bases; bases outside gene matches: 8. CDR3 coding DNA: TGCAGTGCCCGACTGGCGGGGGGATACAATGAGCAGTTCTTC. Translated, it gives CSARLAGGYNEQFF.

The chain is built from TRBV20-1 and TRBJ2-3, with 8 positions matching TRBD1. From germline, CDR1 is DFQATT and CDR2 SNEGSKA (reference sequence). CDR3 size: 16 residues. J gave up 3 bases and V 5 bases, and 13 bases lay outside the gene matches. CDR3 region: CSASGTGVSWTDTQYF. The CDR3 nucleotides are TGCAGTGCTTCCGGGACAGGAGTTTCGTGGACAGATACGCAGTATTTT.

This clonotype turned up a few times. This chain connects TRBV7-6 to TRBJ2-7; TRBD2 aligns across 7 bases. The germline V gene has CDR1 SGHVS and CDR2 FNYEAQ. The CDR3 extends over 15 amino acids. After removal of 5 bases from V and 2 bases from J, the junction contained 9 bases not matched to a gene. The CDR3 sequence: CASSATSDTAYEQYF. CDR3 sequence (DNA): TGTGCCAGCAGCGCCACTAGCGACACTGCCTACGAGCAGTACTTC.

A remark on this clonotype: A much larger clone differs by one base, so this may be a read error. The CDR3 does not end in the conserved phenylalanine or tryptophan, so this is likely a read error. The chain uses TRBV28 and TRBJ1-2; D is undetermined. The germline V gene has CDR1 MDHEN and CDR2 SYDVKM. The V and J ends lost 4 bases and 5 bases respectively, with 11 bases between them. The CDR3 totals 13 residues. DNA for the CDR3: TGTGCCAGCAGTTCAACGACAACGTATGGCTACACCTCC. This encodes CASSSTTTYGYTS.

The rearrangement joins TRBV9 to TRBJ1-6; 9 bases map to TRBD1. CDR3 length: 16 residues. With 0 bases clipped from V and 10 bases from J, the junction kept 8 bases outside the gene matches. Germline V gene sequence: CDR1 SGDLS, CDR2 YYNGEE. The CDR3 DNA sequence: TGTGCCAGCAGCGTAGAGAGGACAGGGGTCGGGTCACCCCTCCACTTT. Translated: CASSVERTGVGSPLHF.

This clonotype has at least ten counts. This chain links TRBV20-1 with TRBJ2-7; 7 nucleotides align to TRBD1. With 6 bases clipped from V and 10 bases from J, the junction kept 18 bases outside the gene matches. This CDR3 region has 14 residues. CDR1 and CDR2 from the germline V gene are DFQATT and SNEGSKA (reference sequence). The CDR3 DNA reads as TGCAGTGCAGTTAACCGGGACAGACTAACGGACCAGTACTTC. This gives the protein CSAVNRDRLTDQYF.

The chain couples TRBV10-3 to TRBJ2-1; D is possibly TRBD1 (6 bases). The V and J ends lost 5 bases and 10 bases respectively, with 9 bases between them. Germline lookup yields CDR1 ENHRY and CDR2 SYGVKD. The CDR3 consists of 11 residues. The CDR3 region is CAISQGHEQFF. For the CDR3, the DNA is TGTGCCATCAGTCAGGGGCACGAGCAGTTCTTC.

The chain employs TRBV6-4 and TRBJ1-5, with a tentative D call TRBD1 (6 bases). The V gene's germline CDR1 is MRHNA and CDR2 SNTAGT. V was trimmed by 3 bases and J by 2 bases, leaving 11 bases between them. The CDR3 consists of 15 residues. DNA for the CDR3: TGTGCCAGCAGTGAGTCTCCAGGGGGCAATCAGCCCCAGCATTTT. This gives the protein CASSESPGGNQPQHF.

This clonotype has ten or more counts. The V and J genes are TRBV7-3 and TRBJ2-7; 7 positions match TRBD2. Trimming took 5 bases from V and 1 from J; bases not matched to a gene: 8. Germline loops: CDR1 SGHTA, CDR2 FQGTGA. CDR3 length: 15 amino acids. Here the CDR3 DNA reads TGTGCCAGCAGCCGCAGCGGGGCAGCGTCCTACGAGCAGTACTTC. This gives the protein CASSRSGAASYEQYF. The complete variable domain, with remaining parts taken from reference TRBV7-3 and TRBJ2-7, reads GAGVSQTPSNKVTEKGKYVELRCDPISGHTALYWYRQSLGQGPEFLIYFQGTGAADDSGLPNDRFFAVRPEGSVSTLKIQRTERGDSAVYLCASSRSGAASYEQYFGPGTRLTVT.

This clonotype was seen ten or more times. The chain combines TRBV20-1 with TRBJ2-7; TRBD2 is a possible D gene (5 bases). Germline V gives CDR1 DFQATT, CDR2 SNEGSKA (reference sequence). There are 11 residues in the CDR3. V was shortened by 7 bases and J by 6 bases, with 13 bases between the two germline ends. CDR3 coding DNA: TGCAGTGTTTTTTCCGGGGTCGAGCAGTACTTC. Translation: CSVFSGVEQYF.

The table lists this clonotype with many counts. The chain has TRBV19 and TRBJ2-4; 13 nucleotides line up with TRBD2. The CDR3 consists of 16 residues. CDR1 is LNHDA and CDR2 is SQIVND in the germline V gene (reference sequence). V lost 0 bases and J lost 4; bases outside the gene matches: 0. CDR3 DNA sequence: TGTGCCAGTAGTATAGAGGGACTAGCGGGGAAAAACATTCAGTACTTC. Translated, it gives CASSIEGLAGKNIQYF. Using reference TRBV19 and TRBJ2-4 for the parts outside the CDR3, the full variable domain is DGGITQSPKYLFRKEGQNVTLSCEQNLNHDAMYWYRQDPGQGLRLIYYSQIVNDFQKGDIAEGYSVSREKKESFPLTVTSAQKNPTAFYLCASSIEGLAGKNIQYFGAGTRLSVL.

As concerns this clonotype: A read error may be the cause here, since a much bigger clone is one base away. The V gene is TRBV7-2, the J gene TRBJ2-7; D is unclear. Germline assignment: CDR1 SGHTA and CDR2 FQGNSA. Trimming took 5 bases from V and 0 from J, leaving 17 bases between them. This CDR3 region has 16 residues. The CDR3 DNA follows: TGTGCCAGCAGCGTTAGCCTTATGTCGCGCTCCTACGAGCAGTACTTC. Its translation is CASSVSLMSRSYEQYF.

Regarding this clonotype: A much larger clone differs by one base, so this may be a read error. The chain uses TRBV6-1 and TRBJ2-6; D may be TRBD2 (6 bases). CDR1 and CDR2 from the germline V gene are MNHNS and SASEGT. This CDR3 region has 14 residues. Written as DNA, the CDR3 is TGTGCCTCACGGGATGGAGGAGGGGCCAACGCCCTGACTTTC. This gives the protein CASRDGGGANALTF.

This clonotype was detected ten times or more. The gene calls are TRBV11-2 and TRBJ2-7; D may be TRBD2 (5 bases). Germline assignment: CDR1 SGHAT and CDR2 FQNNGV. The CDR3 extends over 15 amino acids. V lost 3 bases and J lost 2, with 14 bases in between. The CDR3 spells CASSLSPRETYEQYF. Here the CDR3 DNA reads TGTGCCAGCAGCTTGTCACCGAGGGAGACCTACGAGCAGTACTTC.

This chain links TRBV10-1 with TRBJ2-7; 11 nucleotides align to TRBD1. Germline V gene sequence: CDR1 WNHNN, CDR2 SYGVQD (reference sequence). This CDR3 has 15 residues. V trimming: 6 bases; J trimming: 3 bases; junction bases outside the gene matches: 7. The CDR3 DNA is TGCGCCAGCAGACTCCGGGACAGGGGGATCTACGAGCAGTACTTC. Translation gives CASRLRDRGIYEQYF.

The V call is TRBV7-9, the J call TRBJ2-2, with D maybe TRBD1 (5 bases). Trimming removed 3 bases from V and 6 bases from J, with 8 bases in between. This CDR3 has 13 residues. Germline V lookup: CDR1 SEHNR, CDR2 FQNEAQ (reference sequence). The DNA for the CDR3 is TGTGCCAGCAGCTTCCAGGGTTCCGGGGAGCTGTTTTTT. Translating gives CASSFQGSGELFF.

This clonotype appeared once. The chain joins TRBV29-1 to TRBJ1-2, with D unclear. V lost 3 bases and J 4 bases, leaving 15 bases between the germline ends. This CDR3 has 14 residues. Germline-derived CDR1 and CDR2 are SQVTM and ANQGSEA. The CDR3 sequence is CSVEWTPEGYGYTF. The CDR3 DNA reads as TGCAGCGTTGAGTGGACCCCGGAGGGCTATGGCTACACCTTC.

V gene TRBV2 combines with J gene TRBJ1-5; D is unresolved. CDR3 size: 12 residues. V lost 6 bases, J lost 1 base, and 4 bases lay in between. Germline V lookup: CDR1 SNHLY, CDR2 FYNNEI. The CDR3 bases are TGTGCCAGCAGGGGGAGCAATCAGCCCCAGCATTTT. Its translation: CASRGSNQPQHF.

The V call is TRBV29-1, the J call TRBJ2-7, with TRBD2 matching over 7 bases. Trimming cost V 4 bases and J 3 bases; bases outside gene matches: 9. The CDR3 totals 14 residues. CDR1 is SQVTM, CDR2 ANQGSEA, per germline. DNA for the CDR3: TGCAGCGTTGTAATGGCGGGGGAGGGCTACGAGCAGTACTTC. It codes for CSVVMAGEGYEQYF.

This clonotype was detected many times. CDR3 sequence: CASRLRPGHNYEQYF. CDR3 nucleotides: TGTGCCAGCAGACTACGGCCGGGACACAACTACGAGCAGTACTTC. This sequence joins TRBV6-5 and TRBJ2-7; possible D gene TRBD1, 6 bases. The CDR3 sequence is 15 residues long. The V gene's germline CDR1 is MNHEY and CDR2 SVGAGI. Trimming took 6 bases from V and 3 from J, leaving 18 bases between them.

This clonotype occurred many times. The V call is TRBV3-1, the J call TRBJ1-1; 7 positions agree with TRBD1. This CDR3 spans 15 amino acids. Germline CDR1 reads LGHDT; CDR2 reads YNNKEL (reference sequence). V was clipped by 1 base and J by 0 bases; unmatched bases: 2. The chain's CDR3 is CASSQGTGVNTEAFF. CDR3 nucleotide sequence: TGTGCCAGCAGCCAAGGGACAGGTGTGAACACTGAAGCTTTCTTT. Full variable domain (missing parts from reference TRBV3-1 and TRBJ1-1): DTAVSQTPKYLVTQMGNDKSIKCEQNLGHDTMYWYKQDSKKFLKIMFSYNNKELIINETVPNRFSPKSPDKAHLNLHINSLELGDSAVYFCASSQGTGVNTEAFFGQGTRLTVV.

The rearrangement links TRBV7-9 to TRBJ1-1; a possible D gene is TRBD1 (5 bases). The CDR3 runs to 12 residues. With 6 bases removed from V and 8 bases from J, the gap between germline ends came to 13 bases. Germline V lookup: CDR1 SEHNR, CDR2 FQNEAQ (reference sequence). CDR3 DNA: TGTGCCAGCAGGATAGGGGCCGTGGAAGCTTTCTTT. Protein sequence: CASRIGAVEAFF. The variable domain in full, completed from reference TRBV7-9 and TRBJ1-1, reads DTGVSQNPRHKITKRGQNVTFRCDPISEHNRLYWYRQTLGQGPEFLTYFQNEAQLEKSRLLSDRFSAERPKGSFSTLEIQRTEQGDSAMYLCASRIGAVEAFFGQGTRLTVV.

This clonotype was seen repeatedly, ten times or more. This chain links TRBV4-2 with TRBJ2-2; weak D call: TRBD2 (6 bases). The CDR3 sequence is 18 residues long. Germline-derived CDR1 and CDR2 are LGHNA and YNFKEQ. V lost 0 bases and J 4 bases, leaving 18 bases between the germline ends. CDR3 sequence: CASSQDSLISSVTGELFF. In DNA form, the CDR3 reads TGTGCCAGCAGCCAAGACTCCCTTATATCTAGCGTCACCGGGGAGCTGTTTTTT.

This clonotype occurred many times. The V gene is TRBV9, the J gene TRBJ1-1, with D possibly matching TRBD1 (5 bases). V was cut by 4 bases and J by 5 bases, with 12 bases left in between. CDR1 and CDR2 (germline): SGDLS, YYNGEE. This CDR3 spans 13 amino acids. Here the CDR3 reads CASSQGYGTEAFF. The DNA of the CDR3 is TGTGCCAGCAGCCAGGGTTACGGAACTGAAGCTTTCTTT.

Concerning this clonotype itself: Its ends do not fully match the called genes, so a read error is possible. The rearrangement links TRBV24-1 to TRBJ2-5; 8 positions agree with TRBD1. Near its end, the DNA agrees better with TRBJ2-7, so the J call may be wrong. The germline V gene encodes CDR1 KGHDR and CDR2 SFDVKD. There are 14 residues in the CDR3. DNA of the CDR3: TGTACCACCAGTGCAGGACAGGGAGGCCTCGAGCAGTACTTC. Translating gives CTTSAGQGGLEQYF.

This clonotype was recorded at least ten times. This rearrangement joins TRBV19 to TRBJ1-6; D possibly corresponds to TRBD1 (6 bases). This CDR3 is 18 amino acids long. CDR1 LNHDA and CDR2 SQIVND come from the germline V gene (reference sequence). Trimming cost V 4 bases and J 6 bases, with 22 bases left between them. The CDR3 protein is CASSKPRGGFDSNSPLHF. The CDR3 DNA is TGTGCCAGTAGTAAACCCCGAGGGGGGTTTGACTCTAATTCACCCCTCCACTTT. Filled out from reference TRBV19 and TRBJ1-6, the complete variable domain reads DGGITQSPKYLFRKEGQNVTLSCEQNLNHDAMYWYRQDPGQGLRLIYYSQIVNDFQKGDIAEGYSVSREKKESFPLTVTSAQKNPTAFYLCASSKPRGGFDSNSPLHFGNGTRLTVT.